The 29 T cell receptor beta chains below come from one sample, sequenced in a study of CD8+CD57+ T cells in acquired aplastic anemia. Using genomic DNA as the template, TCR beta VDJ and CDR3 profiling was carried out. TCRdb called the reads again in MiXCR, with one record for every CDR3 protein. This table has approximately 190,000 distinct CDR3 sequences, nearly 50% appearing once. Before being chosen for sequencing, patients had shown CD8+CD57+ cell expansion by flow cytometry. Sequenced sample: sorted CD4+, CD8+, or CD8+CD57+ T cells (not recorded which) from PBMCs. The receptor set was obtained from a human donor with aplastic anemia.

The V gene is TRBV10-3, the J gene TRBJ2-3; D is perhaps TRBD2 (5 bases). Per germline, CDR1 ENHRY and CDR2 SYGVKD. Trimming left V 8 bases short and J 5 bases short, with 11 bases between. This CDR3 is 12 amino acids long. The chain's CDR3 is CAIGPRGDTQYF. The CDR3 bases are TGTGCCATCGGGCCCCGGGGAGATACGCAGTATTTT.

This clonotype has just a few counts. The chain has TRBV2 and TRBJ2-2; a possible D gene is TRBD2 (5 bases). The CDR3 loop spans 14 amino acids. From germline, CDR1 is SNHLY and CDR2 FYNNEI. The ends were cut back, 7 bases at V and 2 bases at J, with 11 bases in the middle. CDR3 sequence: CASMLGINTGELFF. CDR3 nucleotide sequence: TGTGCCAGCATGCTCGGGATTAACACCGGGGAGCTGTTTTTT. The whole variable domain, remainder taken from reference TRBV2 and TRBJ2-2, is EPEVTQTPSHQVTQMGQEVILRCVPISNHLYFYWYRQILGQKVEFLVSFYNNEISEKSEIFDDQFSVERPDGSNFTLKIRSTKLEDSAMYFCASMLGINTGELFFGEGSRLTVL.

About this clonotype itself: The CDR3 carries no conserved terminal phenylalanine or tryptophan, so it likely arises from a read error. The chain has TRBV10-2 and TRBJ2-1, with TRBD2 identical over 7 bases. V dropped 6 bases and J dropped 8; count of bases not matched to a gene: 13. Germline CDR1 is WSHSY and CDR2 is SAAADI. CDR3 length: 15 residues. The CDR3: CASSHGLVLGDEQFL. CDR3 nucleotide sequence: TGCGCCAGCAGCCATGGACTAGTATTAGGTGATGAGCAGTTCCTC.

The CDR3 bases are TGTGCCAGCAGCCCAAGACTAGCGGGAGCGATCACAGATACGCAGTATTTT. Translated, it gives CASSPRLAGAITDTQYF. The chain carries TRBV11-1 and TRBJ2-3; 12 nucleotides agree with TRBD2. In germline, CDR1 is SGHAT, CDR2 FQDESV (reference sequence). J gave up 2 bases and V 5 bases, and 8 bases lay outside the gene matches. This CDR3 spans 17 amino acids.

This chain joins TRBV20-1 and TRBJ2-7, with 10 positions matching TRBD2. CDR3 length equals 12 residues. The germline CDR1 and CDR2 sequences are DFQATT and SNEGSKA (reference sequence). V trimming: 8 bases; J trimming: 4 bases; junction bases outside the gene matches: 5. Here the CDR3 DNA reads TGCAGTCTTGAGCGGGAGGGTTACGAGCAGTACTTC. Its translation is CSLEREGYEQYF.

The J gene is TRBJ1-2, the V gene TRBV2; 7 bases map to TRBD1. V shed 5 bases and J 4 bases; nucleotides not matched to a gene: 10. CDR1 and CDR2 from the germline V gene are SNHLY and FYNNEI. This CDR3 has 15 residues. The CDR3 region is CASSRGGAGVYGYTF. As DNA, the CDR3 is TGTGCCAGCAGTAGAGGGGGCGCCGGGGTCTATGGCTACACCTTC.

As to this clonotype: Germline and junction disagree at one end, which may indicate a read error. CDR3 region: CSARTDTRYF. CDR3 sequence (DNA): TGCAGTGCTAGGACAGACACGCGGTATTTT. The rearrangement uses TRBV20-1 and TRBJ2-3; a possible D gene is TRBD1 (5 bases). Germline V gene lookup returns CDR1 DFQATT and CDR2 SNEGSKA (reference sequence). CDR3 length: 10 amino acids.

This clonotype was seen at least ten times. J is TRBJ1-6 and V is TRBV3-1; maybe TRBD1 (5 bases). The germline V gene has CDR1 LGHDT and CDR2 YNNKEL (reference sequence). The ends were cut back, 2 bases at V and 9 bases at J, with 11 bases in the middle. The CDR3 is 14 residues long. The CDR3 region has the DNA TGTGCCAGCAGCCAAATGGCAGGGAGTTCACCCCTCCACTTT. It translates to CASSQMAGSSPLHF.

V usage is TRBV20-1 and J usage is TRBJ2-7; D may be TRBD2 (5 bases). The CDR3 is 15 amino acids. Trimming removed 6 bases at V and 6 bases at J, with 24 bases between. Germline CDR1 reads DFQATT; CDR2 reads SNEGSKA (reference sequence). CDR3 DNA: TGCAGTGCCACTGGGAAGGGCAGCGGTTGGGGCGAGCAGTACTTC. It encodes CSATGKGSGWGEQYF.

There are many counts of this clonotype. J is TRBJ2-7 and V is TRBV9, with 8 bases lining up with TRBD1. Germline CDR1 and CDR2: SGDLS and YYNGEE. Trimming took 4 bases from V and 2 from J; bases not matched to a gene: 8. CDR3 length: 15 amino acids. The CDR3 loop reads CASSWGTGTTYEQYF. Written as DNA, the CDR3 is TGTGCCAGCAGCTGGGGGACAGGAACAACCTACGAGCAGTACTTC.

This clonotype was seen many times. A read error may produce the germline difference seen at one junction end. The chain combines TRBV7-9 with TRBJ1-1; D unclear. The CDR3 is 14 residues long. Germline CDR1 SEHNR, CDR2 FQNEAQ (reference sequence). This chain's CDR3 is CASSLVGGNTEAFF. In nucleotides, the CDR3 is TGCGCCAGCAGCTTGGTGGGAGGAAACACTGAAGCTTTCTTT.

Worth noting for this clonotype: A read error may be the cause here, since a much bigger clone is one base away. V and J are TRBV5-4 and TRBJ2-1, with D possibly being TRBD2 (6 bases). With 1 base removed from V and 6 bases from J, the gap between germline ends came to 14 bases. The CDR3 length is 15 residues. Germline V gene data show CDR1 as SGHNT and CDR2 as YYREEE (reference sequence). The CDR3 loop is CASSLTGSMANEQFF. The CDR3 nucleotides read TGTGCCAGCAGCTTGACCGGGAGTATGGCCAATGAGCAGTTCTTC.

This clonotype showed up just a few times. The chain combines TRBV5-1 with TRBJ2-1, with D perhaps given as TRBD1 or TRBD2 (5 bases each). Germline values: CDR1 SGHRS, CDR2 YFSETQ. This CDR3 contains 17 residues. V was cut by 4 bases and J by 7 bases, with 24 bases left in between. The CDR3 sequence is CASSPWGRGVKVNEQFF. CDR3 sequence (DNA): TGCGCCAGCAGCCCCTGGGGCCGGGGTGTTAAGGTGAATGAGCAGTTCTTC.

This clonotype was seen ten or more times. V and J are TRBV4-2 and TRBJ2-3, with 13 bases aligning to TRBD2. Germline V CDR1 and CDR2: LGHNA, YNFKEQ. The CDR3 sequence is 15 residues long. Trimming took 1 base from V and 5 from J; bases not matched to a gene: 0. The CDR3 DNA follows: TGTGCCAGCAGCCAAGGGACTAGCGGGGGAGATACGCAGTATTTT. It codes for CASSQGTSGGDTQYF.

In this sample, this clonotype turned up many times. The chain employs TRBV3-1 and TRBJ1-2; D gene unclear. The germline V gene encodes CDR1 LGHDT and CDR2 YNNKEL (reference sequence). CDR3 length equals 11 residues. With 5 bases removed from V and 7 bases from J, the gap between germline ends came to 8 bases. CDR3 sequence (DNA): TGTGCCAGCAGCAATGGAGGTGGCTACACCTTC. This gives the protein CASSNGGGYTF.

The rearrangement links TRBV29-1 to TRBJ2-5, with D tentatively TRBD2 (5 bases). This CDR3 comprises 12 residues. Germline CDR1 and CDR2: SQVTM and ANQGSEA. CDR3 protein: CSDWSGSGTQYF. The CDR3 region has the DNA TGCAGTGATTGGAGCGGCTCGGGGACCCAGTACTTC.

This clonotype came up a few times. This chain joins TRBV2 and TRBJ1-1; D perhaps matches TRBD1 (6 bases). Germline V gene data show CDR1 as SNHLY and CDR2 as FYNNEI. The CDR3 is made up of 15 amino acids. The V and J ends lost 5 bases and 3 bases respectively, with 16 bases between them. The CDR3 nucleotides read TGTGCCAGCAGTACTGCCTCCGGGACACACACTGAAGCTTTCTTT. Its translation: CASSTASGTHTEAFF.

The CDR3 protein is CASSITQYF. CDR3 nucleotide sequence: TGTGCCAGTAGTATAACGCAGTATTTT. This chain uses TRBV19 with TRBJ2-3; D is undetermined. In germline, CDR1 is LNHDA, CDR2 SQIVND (reference sequence). Between the trimmed V and J ends, which lost 2 bases and 9 bases, there was a span of 0 bases. The CDR3 runs to 9 residues.

A few counts support this clonotype. The rearrangement uses TRBV7-2 and TRBJ2-5; D ambiguous. The V gene lost 4 bases and the J gene lost 6 bases, with 12 bases spanning the gap. CDR3 length: 13 amino acids. CDR1 SGHTA and CDR2 FQGNSA come from the germline V gene. CDR3 nucleotide sequence: TGTGCCAGCAGCTCCGACCGCTACCAGACCCAGTACTTC. Translating gives CASSSDRYQTQYF.

CDR3 DNA sequence: TGCAGCGTAGAGACAGGCGGGGACAATCAGCCCCAGCATTTT. This gives the protein CSVETGGDNQPQHF. The V call is TRBV29-1, the J call TRBJ1-5, with a tentative D call TRBD1 (6 bases). CDR1 is SQVTM, CDR2 ANQGSEA, per germline. The CDR3 is 14 amino acids. V dropped 6 bases and J dropped 3 bases, with 15 bases sitting between them.

The V call is TRBV29-1, the J call TRBJ2-1, with 12 bases fitting TRBD2. V gave up 0 bases and J gave up 7 bases; unmatched junction bases: 4. CDR1 is SQVTM and CDR2 is ANQGSEA in the germline V gene. CDR3 length: 15 residues. CDR3 sequence reads: CSVEELAGGKNEQFF. In DNA form, the CDR3 reads TGCAGCGTTGAAGAACTAGCGGGAGGTAAAAATGAGCAGTTCTTC.

In the case of this clonotype: One junction end disagrees with the germline gene, perhaps due to a read error. Written as DNA, the CDR3 is TGCAGCGTTGGGGACAGGCAAAACAATGAAGCTTTCTTT. It translates to CSVGDRQNNEAFF. V is TRBV29-1 and J is TRBJ1-1, with 8 bases that match TRBD1. The germline gives CDR1 SQVTM, CDR2 ANQGSEA. CDR3 length: 13 residues. Supplemented by reference TRBV29-1 and TRBJ1-1, the full variable domain reads SAVISQKPSRDICQRGTSLTIQCQVDSQVTMMFWYRQQPGQSLTLIATANQGSEATYESGFVIDKFPISRPNLTFSTLTVSNMSPEDSSIYLCSVGDRQNNEAFFGQGTRLTVV.

This clonotype has a handful of counts. J is TRBJ2-1 and V is TRBV7-3, with D possibly being TRBD2 (6 bases). This CDR3 is built from 15 residues. Germline CDR1 SGHTA, CDR2 FQGTGA. V lost 3 bases, J lost 5 bases, and 14 bases lay in between. The DNA for the CDR3 is TGTGCCAGCAGCTTGGAGGGCGGCAGAAACAATGAGCAGTTCTTC. Amino acids: CASSLEGGRNNEQFF.

This clonotype turned up a few times. The V gene is TRBV4-3, the J gene TRBJ2-3; 7 nucleotides line up with TRBD1. V lost 4 bases, J lost 1 base, and 11 bases stayed unmatched. From germline, CDR1 is LGHNA and CDR2 YSLEER. CDR3 size: 17 residues. In DNA, the CDR3 is TGCGCCAGCAGCCTAATTCCCAGGGGGATGGGCACAGATACGCAGTATTTT. Translation gives CASSLIPRGMGTDTQYF.

This clonotype was counted ten times or more. The chain joins TRBV7-6 to TRBJ1-1, with TRBD1 as a possible D gene (6 bases). CDR1 SGHVS and CDR2 FNYEAQ come from the germline V gene. The V end was cut by 5 bases, the J end by 8 bases, with 24 bases between. CDR3 length: 16 residues. The CDR3 loop reads CASSLRGKGGSSEAFF. CDR3 in DNA: TGTGCCAGCAGCCTTCGGGGGAAGGGGGGCTCGTCGGAAGCTTTCTTT.

The table lists this clonotype with a few counts. At one end the junction does not follow the germline gene, possibly because of a read error. The genes are TRBV7-7 and TRBJ1-6, with TRBD1 as a possible D gene (5 bases). This CDR3 contains 13 residues. CDR1 and CDR2 (germline): SSHAT, FNYEAQ (reference sequence). The CDR3 nucleotides are TGTGCTAGCAGCTTAGACAGAGATTCACCCCTCCACTTT. Encoded protein: CASSLDRDSPLHF.

A remark on this clonotype: Possible read error: a much larger clone is one base away. Without the conserved terminal phenylalanine or tryptophan, this CDR3 likely stems from a read error. The CDR3 loop is CASSLALTDVTFGYTL. The CDR3 DNA sequence: TGCGCCAGCAGCTTGGCTCTGACAGACGTTACATTCGGCTACACCCTC. The rearrangement joins TRBV5-1 to TRBJ1-2, with a weak D call TRBD1 (5 bases). The length of the CDR3 is 16 residues. Trimming left V 0 bases short and J 8 bases short, with 20 bases between. Germline-derived CDR1 and CDR2 are SGHRS and YFSETQ.

The rearrangement joins TRBV12-3 or TRBV12-4 to TRBJ1-2; D is possibly TRBD1 (5 bases). This CDR3 is 15 amino acids long. Trimming removed 3 bases from V and 5 bases from J, with 16 bases in between. CDR3 sequence reads: CASSFSLWGRYGYTF. The CDR3 DNA follows: TGTGCCAGCAGTTTTTCTTTGTGGGGGAGGTATGGCTACACCTTC.

The chain uses TRBV7-2 and TRBJ1-6, with 9 bases identical to TRBD1. Germline CDR1 reads SGHTA; CDR2 reads FQGNSA. The junction had 6 bases not matched to a gene; V was cut back by 3 bases and J by 9 bases. The CDR3 is made up of 15 amino acids. CDR3 amino acids: CASSLGQGRGSPLHF. CDR3 in DNA: TGTGCCAGCAGCTTGGGACAGGGAAGGGGTTCACCCCTCCACTTT.